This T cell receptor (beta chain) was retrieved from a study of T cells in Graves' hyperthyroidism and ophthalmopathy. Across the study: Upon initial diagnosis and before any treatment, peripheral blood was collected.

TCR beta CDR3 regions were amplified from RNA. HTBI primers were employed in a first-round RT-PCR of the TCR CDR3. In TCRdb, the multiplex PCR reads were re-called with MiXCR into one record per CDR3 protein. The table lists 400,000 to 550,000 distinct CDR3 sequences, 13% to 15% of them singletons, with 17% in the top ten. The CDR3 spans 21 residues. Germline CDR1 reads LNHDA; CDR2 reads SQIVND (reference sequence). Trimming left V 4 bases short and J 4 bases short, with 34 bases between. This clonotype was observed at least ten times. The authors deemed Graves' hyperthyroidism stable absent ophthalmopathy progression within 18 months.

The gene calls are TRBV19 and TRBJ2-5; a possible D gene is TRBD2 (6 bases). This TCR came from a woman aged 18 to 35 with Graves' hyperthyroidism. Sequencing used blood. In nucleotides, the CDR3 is TGTGCCAGTAGTACCCCGTGGAGGGAGGCAGACCTCAAGAGTTTAGGAGAGACCCAGTACTTC. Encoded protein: CASSTPWREADLKSLGETQYF.